The 23 T cell receptor beta chains given below trace back to one sample, sequenced in a study of cytomegalovirus exposure and HLA in healthy donors. It was with 60 Vbeta and 13 Jbeta primers that the PCR ran. TCRdb's copy holds only in-frame clones and misses some; the assay was immunoSEQ multiplex PCR. This sample has tens of thousands of clones, with about 75% found just once. Sequenced input: PBMCs. Receptor source: a man aged 40-55 years in good health and CMV-seronegative.

This rearrangement joins TRBV10-3 to TRBJ1-3; D perhaps matches TRBD1 (5 bases). Trimming cost V 5 bases and J 6 bases, with 11 bases left between them. Germline-derived CDR1 and CDR2 are ENHRY and SYGVKD. This CDR3 is built from 13 residues. This chain's CDR3 is CAISMSRANTIYF. The CDR3, as DNA: TGTGCCATCAGTATGTCCAGGGCAAACACCATATATTTT.

The table lists this clone with a few counts. The chain links TRBV5-1 to TRBJ1-4, with unresolved D. This CDR3 region has 18 residues. V was cut by 0 bases and J by 0 bases, with 15 bases left in between. Germline assignment: CDR1 SGHRS and CDR2 YFSETQ. For the CDR3, the DNA is TGCGCCAGCAGCTTGGGGTCAGGTTCGGCAACAACTAATGAAAAACTGTTTTTT. Translation gives CASSLGSGSATTNEKLFF.

This chain connects TRBV9 to TRBJ2-1, with 7 positions matching TRBD2. The CDR3 has 16 amino acids. Trimming removed 2 bases from V and 1 base from J; junction bases left unmatched: 6. CDR1 is SGDLS and CDR2 is YYNGEE in the germline V gene. As DNA, the CDR3 is TGTGCCAGCAGCGTGTCCGGGACTACGTCCTACAATGAGCAGTTCTTC. Translating gives CASSVSGTTSYNEQFF.

Comments on this clone: A junction boundary mismatches the germline segment, possibly from a read error. The chain has TRBV6-5 and TRBJ2-7, with 14 bases that match TRBD2. Germline CDR1 and CDR2: MNHEY and SVGAGI. The CDR3 consists of 15 residues. The CDR3 nucleotides read TGTGCCAGCAGTTACGACGGACTAGCGGGAGGTGTTCTCTCTTTC. Translating it yields CASSYDGLAGGVLSF.

The chain employs TRBV19 and TRBJ1-3, with 8 bases that match TRBD1. This CDR3 spans 14 amino acids. V lost 3 bases to trimming and J lost 3 bases; unmatched junction nucleotides: 1. Germline V gene sequence: CDR1 LNHDA, CDR2 SQIVND (reference sequence). DNA for the CDR3: TGTGCCAGTAGTATGACAGGGGTTGGAAACACCATATATTTT. Its translation: CASSMTGVGNTIYF.

The CDR3 spells CASSLGTGGSGQPQHF. The DNA for the CDR3 is TGTGCCAGCAGCCTGGGGACAGGGGGGAGCGGTCAGCCCCAGCATTTT. This chain links TRBV28 with TRBJ1-5, with 11 bases lining up with TRBD1. The CDR3 spans 16 residues. Germline lookup yields CDR1 MDHEN and CDR2 SYDVKM. With 6 bases clipped from V and 6 bases from J, the junction kept 10 bases outside the gene matches.

The chain has TRBV6-5 and TRBJ2-2; 11 nucleotides match TRBD2. J lost 7 bases, V lost 6 bases, and 7 bases had no gene match. CDR1 and CDR2 (germline): MNHEY, SVGAGI. The CDR3 totals 15 residues. The CDR3 here is CASRLAGGRDGELFF. The CDR3 bases are TGTGCCAGCAGGCTAGCGGGAGGACGGGACGGGGAGCTGTTTTTT.

J is TRBJ2-7 and V is TRBV29-1; 7 bases match TRBD1. The CDR3 is made up of 12 amino acids. J gave up 2 bases and V 5 bases, and 3 bases lay outside the gene matches. Germline V gene data show CDR1 as SQVTM and CDR2 as ANQGSEA. The CDR3 reads CSVRTGAYEQYF. The CDR3 DNA is TGCAGCGTTCGTACAGGGGCCTACGAGCAGTACTTC.

The genes are TRBV19 and TRBJ2-5, with a weak D call TRBD1 (5 bases). The CDR3 has 15 residues. Trimming took off 4 bases at V and 5 bases at J, with 17 bases between the two ends. Per germline, CDR1 LNHDA and CDR2 SQIVND (reference sequence). CDR3 protein: CASSTGHGPTETQYF. CDR3 in DNA: TGTGCCAGTAGTACCGGACACGGACCCACGGAGACCCAGTACTTC.

Sample share makes this clone medium-sized. This chain connects TRBV5-1 to TRBJ1-2, with 7 positions matching TRBD1. V was pared by 4 bases and J by 3 bases, with 12 bases of the junction left unmatched. Looked up from germline, CDR1 is SGHRS and CDR2 is YFSETQ. The CDR3 runs 16 residues. Here the CDR3 reads CASSPLITGADYGYTF. The CDR3 DNA follows: TGCGCCAGCAGCCCCCTAATCACAGGGGCTGACTATGGCTACACCTTC. The whole variable domain, remainder taken from reference TRBV5-1 and TRBJ1-2, is KAGVTQTPRYLIKTRGQQVTLSCSPISGHRSVSWYQQTPGQGLQFLFEYFSETQRNKGNFPGRFSGRQFSNSRSEMNVSTLELGDSALYLCASSPLITGADYGYTFGSGTRLTVV.

CDR3: CASSLGGQGPDTQYF. As DNA, the CDR3 is TGCGCCAGCAGCTTGGGGGGACAGGGACCAGATACGCAGTATTTT. This chain links TRBV5-1 with TRBJ2-3; 9 bases are shared with TRBD1. J lost 4 bases, V lost 0 bases, and 3 bases had no gene match. Germline V gene sequence: CDR1 SGHRS, CDR2 YFSETQ. This CDR3 has 15 amino acids.

The chain combines TRBV28 with TRBJ2-2; 9 bases map to TRBD1. The CDR3 has 15 amino acids. Germline V gene sequence: CDR1 MDHEN, CDR2 SYDVKM. The V and J ends lost 6 bases and 7 bases, in that order; junction bases with no gene match: 9. CDR3 in DNA: TGTGCCAGCAGCTTGGACAGGGGTTTTGGCGGGGAGCTGTTTTTT. As protein: CASSLDRGFGGELFF.

This chain connects TRBV19 to TRBJ2-7, with TRBD1 as a possible D gene (6 bases). Trimming removed 5 bases at V and 3 bases at J, with 11 bases between. Looked up from germline, CDR1 is LNHDA and CDR2 is SQIVND (reference sequence). CDR3 length: 13 residues. The CDR3 sequence: CASSEDRYYEQYF. CDR3 nucleotide sequence: TGTGCCAGTAGTGAGGACAGATACTACGAGCAGTACTTC.

This chain links TRBV28 with TRBJ2-5; 7 bases fit TRBD1. The length of the CDR3 is 12 residues. The ends lost 6 bases at V and 9 bases at J; junction bases unmatched: 7. The V gene's germline CDR1 is MDHEN and CDR2 SYDVKM. The CDR3: CASRSTGMAQYF. The CDR3 DNA reads TGTGCCAGCAGATCGACAGGGATGGCCCAGTACTTC.

The gene calls are TRBV9 and TRBJ1-5; D ambiguous. The CDR3 consists of 14 residues. Germline V gives CDR1 SGDLS, CDR2 YYNGEE. Trimming shortened V by 0 bases and J by 0 bases, and 4 bases separated the two germline ends. The CDR3 DNA sequence: TGTGCCAGCAGCGTAGGCGATAGCAATCAGCCCCAGCATTTT. Encoded protein: CASSVGDSNQPQHF. Full variable domain (outside the CDR3, taken from reference TRBV9 and TRBJ1-5): DSGVTQTPKHLITATGQRVTLRCSPRSGDLSVYWYQQSLDQGLQFLIQYYNGEERAKGNILERFSAQQFPDLHSELNLSSLELGDSALYFCASSVGDSNQPQHFGDGTRLSIL.

This chain joins TRBV5-6 and TRBJ1-5; the D gene is possibly TRBD1 (6 bases). Germline values: CDR1 SGHDT, CDR2 YYEEEE. The V and J ends lost 0 bases and 0 bases respectively, with 7 bases between them. The CDR3 extends over 15 amino acids. This CDR3 is CASSLGGGSNQPQHF. The DNA of the CDR3 is TGTGCCAGCAGCTTGGGAGGGGGTAGCAATCAGCCCCAGCATTTT.

The sample holds a few counts of this clone. V gene TRBV4-1 combines with J gene TRBJ1-3; D is unresolved. Germline lookup yields CDR1 MGHRA and CDR2 YSYEKL. There are 15 residues in the CDR3. V was clipped by 0 bases and J by 3 bases, with 9 bases between them. The CDR3 DNA reads as TGCGCCAGCAGCCAAGATAGGAGGGTTGGAAACACCATATATTTT. Translating it yields CASSQDRRVGNTIYF.

J is TRBJ2-4 and V is TRBV5-1; 7 bases map to TRBD1. Germline values: CDR1 SGHRS, CDR2 YFSETQ. V lost 3 bases and J lost 6; bases outside the gene matches: 9. The CDR3 extends over 15 amino acids. The CDR3 DNA reads as TGCGCCAGCAGCTCATACAGGGGAGAGGGAAACATTCAGTACTTC. Amino acids: CASSSYRGEGNIQYF. Combining the CDR3 with reference TRBV5-1 and TRBJ2-4 gives the whole variable domain KAGVTQTPRYLIKTRGQQVTLSCSPISGHRSVSWYQQTPGQGLQFLFEYFSETQRNKGNFPGRFSGRQFSNSRSEMNVSTLELGDSALYLCASSSYRGEGNIQYFGAGTRLSVL.

The V call is TRBV10-3, the J call TRBJ1-4; no firm D call. Trimming removed 10 bases at V and 8 bases at J, with 17 bases between. CDR1 and CDR2 (germline): ENHRY, SYGVKD. The CDR3 totals 13 residues. CDR3 nucleotides: TGTGCCACTATGGAGAGGGTTGGCGAAAAACTGTTTTTT. Encoded protein: CATMERVGEKLFF.

This clone was picked up a small number of times. V is TRBV30 and J is TRBJ2-7; TRBD1 matches 7 bases. CDR3 length: 13 residues. J lost 4 bases, V lost 1 base, and 4 bases had no gene match. The germline gives CDR1 GTSNPN, CDR2 SVGIG (reference sequence). Written as DNA, the CDR3 is TGTGCCTGGAGTGCCGGCAGGGGGTACGAGCAGTACTTC. Protein: CAWSAGRGYEQYF.

The chain joins TRBV27 to TRBJ2-7; 7 bases are a match to TRBD2. Germline trimming cut 4 bases from V and 1 base from J; bases unmatched to any gene: 7. CDR3 length equals 15 residues. Germline CDR1 and CDR2: MNHEY and SMNVEV (reference sequence). CDR3 coding DNA: TGTGCCAGCAGTTCCCGGACTAGACTGTCCTACGAGCAGTACTTC. Its protein product is CASSSRTRLSYEQYF.

The chain recombines TRBV9 with TRBJ2-2; 8 positions match TRBD2. V lost 1 base and J lost 4; bases outside the gene matches: 3. There are 15 residues in the CDR3. In germline, CDR1 is SGDLS, CDR2 YYNGEE. The CDR3 coding sequence is TGTGCCAGCAGCGTAAGCGGGAGACCCACCGGGGAGCTGTTTTTT. Its protein is CASSVSGRPTGELFF.

CDR3 loop: CASSDPRDREGGNEKLFF. CDR3 in DNA: TGTGCCAGCAGTGATCCCAGGGACAGGGAAGGTGGTAATGAAAAACTGTTTTTT. V usage is TRBV25-1 and J usage is TRBJ1-4; 9 bases match TRBD1. Germline V CDR1 and CDR2: MGHDK, SYGVNS. CDR3 size: 18 residues. Trimming took 3 bases from V and 4 from J; bases not matched to a gene: 12.